A selection of T cell receptor beta chains follows, all from one sample in a study of blood T cell repertoires in COVID-19. Libraries were prepared by immunoSEQ multiplex PCR; TCRdb keeps only in-frame clonotypes and omits some of them. The sample lists a few hundred thousand clones, around 81% seen once, with 6.5% to 9% in the top ten. Sample: PBMCs or T cells enriched from blood (not recorded which). These receptors came from a woman aged 40 to 49 with acute COVID-19. Each CDR3 is given without its conserved first and last residue. Not every row has a clone size; where given, it reads once, few, many or a size class.

j_call clone_size v_call cdr3_aa
TRBJ1-2 . TRBV18 ASSALDSYGYT
TRBJ2-7 . TRBV28 ASSLQREVTYEQY
TRBJ2-3 . TRBV18 ASSPQEPRTGDTQY
TRBJ1-4 few TRBV5-1 ASSPSIRQGGSRNEKLF
TRBJ2-2 . TRBV29-1 SAPDRANTGELF
TRBJ1-2 few TRBV3-1/TRBV3-2 ASSQPGTAIFGYT
TRBJ2-2 . TRBV7-6 ASSLVWASGNTGELF
TRBJ2-2 . TRBV28 ASSVYSPLSGTSGTNTGELF
TRBJ2-2 . TRBV5-1 ASTYDTGELF
TRBJ1-2 . TRBV29-1 SVGQGAVGT
TRBJ2-5 . TRBV7-8 ASSLFGAVKEETQY